These 14 T cell receptor beta chains originate from one sample sequenced in a study of blood T cell repertoires in COVID-19. Generated by immunoSEQ multiplex PCR, the TCRdb table keeps only in-frame clones and is missing some. In the table there are about 170,000 clones, roughly 93% of which are singletons. The source material was peripheral blood. These receptors all stem from a man aged 18 to 30 with COVID-19, enrolled during active disease.

The gene calls are TRBV7-8 and TRBJ2-4, with D hard to call. This CDR3 spans 12 amino acids. Germline values: CDR1 SGHVS, CDR2 FQNEAQ. V was cut by 5 bases and J by 8 bases, with 10 bases left in between. This CDR3 reads CASSLGPYIQYF. Here the CDR3 DNA reads TGTGCCAGCAGCCTTGGGCCGTACATTCAGTACTTC.

This chain links TRBV4-2 with TRBJ1-1; 8 bases align to TRBD1. The CDR3 covers 18 residues. The V gene's germline CDR1 is LGHNA and CDR2 YNFKEQ. Losses at the gene ends were 1 base for V and 0 bases for J; bases not matched to a gene: 10. In nucleotides, the CDR3 is TGTGCCAGCAGCCAAGGACAGGGGAATAGGATTATGAACACTGAAGCTTTCTTT. Protein product: CASSQGQGNRIMNTEAFF.

The CDR3 DNA reads as TGTGCCAGCTGGGGGCTAGCACACGAGCAGTACTTC. Its translation is CASWGLAHEQYF. V gene TRBV5-5 combines with J gene TRBJ2-7; TRBD1 might be the D (6 bases). The CDR3 length is 12 residues. The ends were cut back, 7 bases at V and 5 bases at J, with 13 bases in the middle. The germline V gene encodes CDR1 SGHKS and CDR2 YYEKEE (reference sequence). The whole variable domain, filled in from reference TRBV5-5 and TRBJ2-7, reads DAGVTQSPTHLIKTRGQQVTLRCSPISGHKSVSWYQQVLGQGPQFIFQYYEKEERGRGNFPDRFSARQFPNYSSELNVNALLLGDSALYLCASWGLAHEQYFGPGTRLTVT.

In this sample, this clone turned up once. This chain connects TRBV13 to TRBJ2-7, with TRBD2 matching 9 bases. The germline V gene has CDR1 PRHDT and CDR2 FYEKMQ (reference sequence). CDR3 length: 17 residues. Trimming removed 1 base from V and 4 bases from J; junction bases left unmatched: 11. CDR3 in amino acids: CASSLALPSGTAYEQYF. CDR3 nucleotide sequence: TGTGCCAGCAGCTTAGCTCTGCCTAGCGGGACGGCTTACGAGCAGTACTTC.

The V and J genes are TRBV14 and TRBJ1-2; TRBD1 aligns across 8 bases. CDR1 and CDR2 (germline): SGHDN, FVKESK. There are 13 residues in the CDR3. V lost 4 bases, J lost 7 bases, and 5 bases stayed unmatched. The CDR3 bases are TGTGCCAGCAGCCCAGGGGGCGAGGGTGGCTACACCTTC. Its protein is CASSPGGEGGYTF.

The J gene is TRBJ2-7, the V gene TRBV7-9; TRBD1 matches 10 bases. V gave up 11 bases and J gave up 2 bases; unmatched junction bases: 9. This CDR3 spans 14 amino acids. The germline CDR1 and CDR2 sequences are SEHNR and FQNEAQ (reference sequence). Written as DNA, the CDR3 is TGTGCCGGAGCTGGGGACAGGGGAACCTACGAGCAGTACTTC. The encoded protein is CAGAGDRGTYEQYF.

The genes are TRBV15 and TRBJ2-7, with D possibly matching TRBD1 (6 bases). The CDR3 is 14 residues long. Germline CDR1 and CDR2: LNHNV and YYDKDF (reference sequence). V was shortened by 0 bases and J by 2 bases, with 8 bases between the two germline ends. The CDR3, as DNA: TGTGCCACCAGCAGAGATAAGGGGGCCTACGAGCAGTACTTC. Amino acids: CATSRDKGAYEQYF.

The rearrangement links TRBV12-3 or TRBV12-4 to TRBJ1-1, with D unresolved. CDR3 length equals 13 residues. The ends were cut back, 5 bases at V and 1 base at J, with 8 bases in the middle. The CDR3 region is CASSLSSNTEAFF. DNA for the CDR3: TGTGCCAGCAGTCTCAGTTCGAACACTGAAGCTTTCTTT.

The rearrangement links TRBV9 to TRBJ1-5; D might be TRBD1 (6 bases). CDR1 SGDLS and CDR2 YYNGEE come from the germline V gene. This CDR3 contains 14 residues. V was pared by 2 bases and J by 4 bases, with 10 bases between. CDR3 protein: CASSVYRENQPQHF. In DNA, the CDR3 is TGTGCCAGCAGCGTTTACAGGGAAAATCAGCCCCAGCATTTT.

This chain joins TRBV6-2 or TRBV6-3 and TRBJ1-5; D is ambiguous. Germline CDR1 MNHEY, CDR2 SVGEGT. V was trimmed by 6 bases and J by 0 bases, leaving 12 bases between them. This CDR3 comprises 15 residues. The CDR3: CASSPGGGSNQPQHF. CDR3 nucleotides: TGTGCCAGCAGCCCGGGAGGTGGTAGCAATCAGCCCCAGCATTTT.

The chain uses TRBV9 and TRBJ2-2, with no clear D. V lost 3 bases and J 5 bases, leaving 14 bases between the germline ends. The CDR3 is 15 amino acids. Germline CDR1 is SGDLS and CDR2 is YYNGEE. The chain's CDR3 is CASSAVGPTTGELFF. For the CDR3, the DNA is TGTGCCAGCAGCGCTGTTGGTCCAACAACCGGGGAGCTGTTTTTT. The variable domain in full, with the rest retrieved from reference TRBV9 and TRBJ2-2, is DSGVTQTPKHLITATGQRVTLRCSPRSGDLSVYWYQQSLDQGLQFLIQYYNGEERAKGNILERFSAQQFPDLHSELNLSSLELGDSALYFCASSAVGPTTGELFFGEGSRLTVL.

The rearrangement uses TRBV18 and TRBJ2-1; 10 positions agree with TRBD2. J gave up 9 bases and V 3 bases, and 11 bases lay outside the gene matches. CDR3 length: 16 residues. Germline loops: CDR1 KGHSH, CDR2 LQKENI. The CDR3 is CASSPGLAVETSEQFF. DNA for the CDR3: TGTGCCAGCTCACCCGGACTAGCGGTAGAGACTTCTGAGCAGTTCTTC.

The V and J genes are TRBV6-2 or TRBV6-3 and TRBJ1-4; D gene uncertain. Germline values: CDR1 MNHEY, CDR2 SVGEGT. V gave up 5 bases and J gave up 8 bases, with 18 bases separating them. The CDR3 totals 15 residues. CDR3 sequence: CASSDPQVPEEKLFF. CDR3 DNA: TGTGCCAGCAGTGACCCCCAGGTGCCGGAAGAAAAACTGTTTTTT.

The V gene is TRBV28, the J gene TRBJ2-1; D call uncertain. Per the germline V gene, CDR1 is MDHEN and CDR2 is SYDVKM. The CDR3 is 12 residues long. Between the trimmed V and J ends, which lost 6 bases and 4 bases, there was a span of 7 bases. The CDR3 coding sequence is TGTGCCAGCAGCTCTAATTACAATGAGCAGTTCTTC. It codes for CASSSNYNEQFF.